The 24 T cell receptor beta chains below all came from one sample that was sequenced in a study of blood T cells in healthy people across ages. PCR was performed a second time for about 7 to 11 cycles using a sample-barcoded 5' primer and a J-beta primer mix. TCRdb re-called the 5' RACE reads with MiXCR, one entry per CDR3 protein. The top ten hold over 20% of the sample, which has about a million distinct CDR3 sequences, roughly half seen once. The material sequenced was blood. These receptors were obtained from an older woman in good health.

This clonotype was detected a few times. The chain links TRBV7-8 to TRBJ2-1, with 9 bases aligning to TRBD2. The DNA end favors TRBJ2-7, so the J call may be wrong. The germline V gene has CDR1 SGHVS and CDR2 FQNEAQ. CDR3 length equals 18 residues. This chain's CDR3 is CASSLVLLAGISYNEQYF. Here the CDR3 DNA reads TGTGCCAGCAGCTTAGTATTGCTAGCGGGGATTTCCTACAATGAGCAGTACTTC.

This chain uses TRBV11-2 with TRBJ2-7; D may be TRBD1 (6 bases). V gave up 6 bases and J gave up 3 bases, with 12 bases separating them. Germline V gene data show CDR1 as SGHAT and CDR2 as FQNNGV. The CDR3 is 13 amino acids. The CDR3 DNA sequence: TGTGCCAGCAGGTGGGACACGGACTACGAGCAGTACTTC. It is translated as CASRWDTDYEQYF.

The chain recombines TRBV11-2 with TRBJ2-1, with D possibly TRBD1 on 5 matching bases. The CDR3 covers 16 residues. V lost 4 bases and J lost 3, with 16 bases in between. CDR1 is SGHAT and CDR2 is FQNNGV in the germline V gene. The DNA of the CDR3 is TGTGCCAGCAGCTCAGGGCGGCTTGCAGTCTACAATGAGCAGTTCTTC. Its translation: CASSSGRLAVYNEQFF. The full variable domain, completed using reference TRBV11-2 and TRBJ2-1, is EAGVAQSPRYKIIEKRQSVAFWCNPISGHATLYWYQQILGQGPKLLIQFQNNGVVDDSQLPKDRFSAERLKGVDSTLKIQPAKLEDSAVYLCASSSGRLAVYNEQFFGPGTRLTVL.

This clonotype was found a few times. CDR3 nucleotides: TGTGCCAGCAGCGAGGAGGCAGGGTATTCACCCCTCCACTTT. It yields the protein CASSEEAGYSPLHF. This chain connects TRBV9 to TRBJ1-6, with D possibly TRBD1 on 5 matching bases. The CDR3 is made up of 14 amino acids. Trimming removed 3 bases from V and 8 bases from J, with 12 bases in between. Germline values: CDR1 SGDLS, CDR2 YYNGEE.

The chain joins TRBV21-1 to TRBJ2-3; the table names TRBD2, a call not compared with the DNA. TRBV21-1 is reported as a pseudogene. The CDR3 spans 16 residues. This CDR3 reads CASSKVLDSSTDTQYF. The CDR3 DNA reads as TGTGCCAGCAGCAAAGTCCTGGACTCTAGCACAGATACGCAGTATTTT.

This clonotype was recorded a few times. The chain has TRBV20-1 and TRBJ2-5, with D perhaps matching TRBD2 (6 bases). Trimming pared 6 bases from V and 3 bases from J, leaving 17 bases between. Looked up from germline, CDR1 is DFQATT and CDR2 is SNEGSKA (reference sequence). This CDR3 region has 14 residues. The CDR3 spells CSAPLLGGKETQYF. The CDR3 coding sequence is TGCAGTGCCCCCCTTTTGGGGGGTAAAGAGACCCAGTACTTC.

In its sample, this clonotype was seen once. V and J are TRBV20-1 and TRBJ2-7; 10 bases line up with TRBD1. The DNA end is more similar to TRBJ2-5, so the J call may be wrong. Germline CDR1 DFQATT, CDR2 SNEGSKA (reference sequence). The CDR3 has 15 amino acids. The DNA of the CDR3 is TGCAGTGCTGGGGATCGGGACAGGGGTTGGGAGACCCAGTACTTC. Its translation: CSAGDRDRGWETQYF.

This clonotype has more than one count but fewer than ten. The rearrangement joins TRBV20-1 to TRBJ2-7; no clear D. The CDR3 contains 13 residues. V dropped 1 base and J dropped 3 bases, with 10 bases sitting between them. Germline V gene data show CDR1 as DFQATT and CDR2 as SNEGSKA (reference sequence). The CDR3 bases are TGCAGTGCTAGAGGACTCACCAACTACGAGCAGTACTTC. It translates to CSARGLTNYEQYF.

The rearrangement links TRBV7-9 to TRBJ2-5; no reliable D call. Trimming took 5 bases from V and 0 from J, leaving 13 bases between them. This CDR3 is built from 15 residues. Germline values: CDR1 SEHNR, CDR2 FQNEAQ (reference sequence). Here the CDR3 reads CASSPILPYQETQYF. The CDR3 region has the DNA TGTGCCAGCAGCCCAATCCTCCCCTACCAAGAGACCCAGTACTTC.

CDR3 sequence reads: CASSPDRNSMTGYTF. The CDR3 coding sequence is TGTGCCAGCTCACCGGACAGAAATTCTATGACGGGCTACACCTTC. The chain recombines TRBV18 with TRBJ1-2, with D possibly matching TRBD1 (6 bases). Trimming removed 3 bases at V and 8 bases at J, with 19 bases between. This CDR3 spans 15 amino acids. CDR1 and CDR2 (germline): KGHSH, LQKENI.

This clonotype was detected once. The chain couples TRBV7-3 to TRBJ2-7; a possible D gene is TRBD1 (6 bases). Germline V CDR1 and CDR2: SGHTA, FQGTGA. This CDR3 contains 14 residues. Trimming stripped 1 base from V and 2 bases from J, with 9 bases between. The CDR3 reads CASSLNRDTYEQYF. In DNA, the CDR3 is TGTGCCAGCAGCTTAAACCGGGACACCTACGAGCAGTACTTC.

This clonotype occurred a few times. The V gene is TRBV7-2, the J gene TRBJ1-4; 7 bases are shared with TRBD1. The CDR3 totals 15 residues. J gave up 6 bases and V 2 bases, and 6 bases lay outside the gene matches. Germline lookup yields CDR1 SGHTA and CDR2 FQGNSA. CDR3 amino acids: CASSLWGQSDEKLFF. CDR3 sequence (DNA): TGTGCCAGCAGCTTATGGGGACAGTCAGATGAAAAACTGTTTTTT.

The CDR3 loop reads CSAGEGSGRSDTQYF. CDR3 coding DNA: TGCAGTGCTGGGGAGGGTAGCGGGAGGTCAGATACGCAGTATTTT. This sequence joins TRBV20-1 and TRBJ2-3, with 10 bases that match TRBD2. Per germline, CDR1 DFQATT and CDR2 SNEGSKA (reference sequence). V gave up 5 bases and J gave up 4 bases; unmatched junction bases: 9. The length of the CDR3 is 15 residues.

This clonotype came up many times. The V gene is TRBV4-1, the J gene TRBJ2-5, with a weak D call TRBD1 (5 bases). Trimming left V 1 base short and J 2 bases short, with 8 bases between. The V gene's germline CDR1 is MGHRA and CDR2 YSYEKL. This CDR3 contains 14 residues. The CDR3 nucleotides read TGCGCCAGCAGCCAAGGAACAGGACAAGAGACCCAGTACTTC. Protein product: CASSQGTGQETQYF.

This chain connects TRBV3-1 to TRBJ2-5; the D is unclear. The V and J ends lost 1 base and 0 bases respectively, with 9 bases between them. The CDR3 has 15 residues. Germline CDR1 LGHDT, CDR2 YNNKEL (reference sequence). The CDR3 spells CASSQGQVYQETQYF. The CDR3 nucleotides read TGTGCCAGCAGCCAAGGGCAGGTGTACCAAGAGACCCAGTACTTC.

The sample holds a few counts of this clonotype. CDR3 loop: CASSPPVGNEQYF. The DNA for the CDR3 is TGTGCCAGCTCACCACCGGTCGGGAATGAGCAGTACTTC. J is TRBJ2-5 and V is TRBV18; a weak D match, TRBD2 (5 bases). Looked up from germline, CDR1 is KGHSH and CDR2 is LQKENI. The CDR3 runs to 13 residues. V was trimmed by 0 bases and J by 11 bases, leaving 13 bases between them.

The chain recombines TRBV27 with TRBJ2-3; possibly TRBD1 for D (6 bases). The CDR3 has 16 residues. The germline V gene has CDR1 MNHEY and CDR2 SMNVEV (reference sequence). The V end lost 5 bases, the J end lost 2 bases, and 17 bases lay between the germline ends. The CDR3 sequence is CASSPEPGVATDTQYF. The CDR3 region has the DNA TGTGCCAGCAGTCCTGAGCCAGGGGTTGCCACAGATACGCAGTATTTT.

This chain links TRBV5-4 with TRBJ2-5; TRBD1 matches 7 bases. J lost 3 bases, V lost 2 bases, and 1 base had no gene match. This CDR3 spans 13 amino acids. Germline V gene lookup returns CDR1 SGHNT and CDR2 YYREEE (reference sequence). CDR3 sequence reads: CASSFDREETQYF. CDR3 in DNA: TGTGCCAGCAGCTTCGACAGGGAAGAGACCCAGTACTTC. Full variable domain (remainder filled in from reference TRBV5-4 and TRBJ2-5): ETGVTQSPTHLIKTRGQQVTLRCSSQSGHNTVSWYQQALGQGPQFIFQYYREEENGRGNFPPRFSGLQFPNYSSELNVNALELDDSALYLCASSFDREETQYFGPGTRLLVL.

For this clonotype: The junction differs from germline at one of its ends, possibly a read error. The chain is built from TRBV7-2 and TRBJ2-4; 8 nucleotides match TRBD1. In germline, CDR1 is SGHTA, CDR2 FQGNSA. This CDR3 is 15 amino acids long. The CDR3 DNA reads TGTGCCAGCAGACGGTCGACAGGGGATAAAAGCATTCAGTACTTC. Residues: CASRRSTGDKSIQYF.

This clonotype was recorded once. The V call is TRBV27, the J call TRBJ2-7; no definite D call. With the DNA end fitting TRBJ2-5 better, the J assignment may be wrong. Germline-derived CDR1 and CDR2 are MNHEY and SMNVEV (reference sequence). CDR3 length equals 14 residues. The CDR3 DNA sequence: TGTGCCAGCAGTTTGCATACAGTAGAAGAGACCCAGTACTTC. Translated: CASSLHTVEETQYF.

This chain connects TRBV21-1 to TRBJ2-3; TRBD1, the table's D call, was not compared with the DNA. TRBV21-1 is an annotated pseudogene. The CDR3 runs 16 residues. CDR3 sequence reads: CASSKTGQGRSDTQYF. The DNA for the CDR3 is TGTGCCAGCAGCAAAACAGGACAGGGAAGATCAGATACGCAGTATTTT.

The chain combines TRBV20-1 with TRBJ2-1; 7 bases agree with TRBD2. Trimming cost V 3 bases and J 11 bases; bases outside gene matches: 7. Germline-derived CDR1 and CDR2 are DFQATT and SNEGSKA (reference sequence). There are 12 residues in the CDR3. CDR3 coding DNA: TGCAGTGCTAGGGGGGGGGAGGGAAAGCAGTTCTTC. Its translation is CSARGGEGKQFF.

A single count supports this clonotype. V and J are TRBV5-1 and TRBJ2-1; D is perhaps TRBD2 (6 bases). The germline V gene has CDR1 SGHRS and CDR2 YFSETQ. This CDR3 region has 15 residues. Trimming stripped 3 bases from V and 7 bases from J, with 17 bases between. The CDR3 DNA reads TGCGCCAGCAGCTCGCGGCCTAGCGCAGAAAATGAGCAGTTCTTC. Its translation: CASSSRPSAENEQFF.

The chain combines TRBV20-1 with TRBJ2-2, with D hard to call. CDR1 is DFQATT and CDR2 is SNEGSKA in the germline V gene (reference sequence). The V end was cut by 6 bases, the J end by 1 base, with 12 bases between. The length of the CDR3 is 14 residues. The CDR3 sequence: CSAPLPENTGELFF. The CDR3 coding sequence is TGCAGTGCCCCCTTGCCGGAGAACACCGGGGAGCTGTTTTTT.